This T cell receptor (beta chain) was captured by sequencing in a study of neurological immune-mediated disorders. Study outcomes and limitations: When grouped phylogenetically, the repertoires of 18 of the 34 multiple sclerosis patients fell together in one related-CDR3 cluster, which is a possible signature.

Trimming took off 5 bases at V and 4 bases at J, with 15 bases between the two ends. The CDR3 consists of 15 residues. Per germline, CDR1 MNHNY and CDR2 SVGAGI (reference sequence). Many counts were recorded for this clonotype. Antigen unknown. The cDNA came from 5'RACE with 10-nucleotide random UMIs. TCRdb analysed the 5' RACE reads with MiXCR anew, one entry per CDR3 protein. The data show 55,000 to 75,000 distinct CDR3 sequences, around 5% seen once. The chain joins TRBV6-6 to TRBJ1-3, with D possibly matching TRBD1 (5 bases). The receptor was derived from a woman aged 25-40 years with multiple sclerosis. The material sequenced was PBMCs. In DNA form, the CDR3 reads TGTGCCAGCAGTGCCAGGGTAGAGGCCGGAAACACCATATATTTT. Its protein is CASSARVEAGNTIYF.